The present T cell receptor beta chain was sequenced within a study of T cell responses to AZD1222 COVID-19 vaccine. The method was immunoSEQ multiplex PCR; TCRdb's version includes in-frame clones alone and lacks a portion of them. The data show 150,000 to 160,000 clones, approximately 87% seen once. Trimming removed 3 bases at V and 4 bases at J, with 15 bases between. From germline, CDR1 is SQVTM and CDR2 ANQGSEA. This CDR3 is 14 amino acids long. Remarks on this clone: Its antigen is unknown.

Study conclusions and caveats: Receipt of two AZD1222 doses was followed by a rise in Spike-specific TCR breadth and depth.

The material was peripheral blood, obtained on day 0 of MenACWY control vaccination. The chain couples TRBV29-1 to TRBJ1-2; D is possibly TRBD1 (6 bases). This TCR derives from an adult in good health. DNA of the CDR3: TGCAGCGTTGAGTCAGGGGAAAAGACCTATGGCTACACCTTC. Translated, it gives CSVESGEKTYGYTF.